The rows below give T cell receptor beta chains drawn from one sample of a study of cytomegalovirus exposure and HLA in healthy donors. The method was immunoSEQ multiplex PCR; TCRdb's version includes in-frame clones alone and lacks a portion of them. Of 110,000 to 150,000 clones listed, about four fifths are singletons. Sequencing was done on a sample of PBMCs. Receptor source: a female donor in good health and CMV-seronegative. CDR3s include the opening cysteine and the closing phenylalanine or tryptophan. The D gene is left open where the match is weak. Not every row has a clone size; where given, it reads once, few, many or a size class.

D gene: -
clone size: -
J gene: TRBJ2-5
V gene: TRBV7-9
CDR3 protein: CASSFYRGPETQYF
CDR3 DNA: TGTGCCAGCAGCTTTTATAGGGGTCCAGAGACCCAGTACTTC

D gene: TRBD1
clone size: -
J gene: TRBJ1-1
V gene: TRBV23-1
CDR3 protein: CANSQSPRTGIPRDTEAFF
CDR3 DNA: TGCGCCAACAGTCAATCCCCCCGGACAGGGATACCAAGGGACACTGAAGCTTTCTTT

D gene: -
clone size: -
J gene: TRBJ2-7
V gene: TRBV4-1
CDR3 protein: CASSQDKGGFREQYF
CDR3 DNA: TGCGCCAGCAGCCAAGATAAAGGAGGATTTAGGGAGCAGTACTTC

D gene: -
clone size: few
J gene: TRBJ1-1
V gene: TRBV29-1
CDR3 protein: CGGVDTEAFF
CDR3 DNA: TGCGGGGGGGTCGACACTGAAGCTTTCTTT

D gene: TRBD2
clone size: -
J gene: TRBJ2-3
V gene: TRBV30
CDR3 protein: CACGDGLGTDTQYF
CDR3 DNA: TGTGCCTGTGGGGACGGACTAGGCACAGATACGCAGTATTTT

D gene: -
clone size: -
J gene: TRBJ1-6
V gene: TRBV28
CDR3 protein: CASSSYNSPLHF
CDR3 DNA: TGTGCCAGCAGTTCCTACAATTCACCCCTCCACTTT

D gene: -
clone size: -
J gene: TRBJ1-2
V gene: TRBV6-4
CDR3 protein: CASSDPGYGYTF
CDR3 DNA: TGTGCCAGCAGTGATCCGGGATATGGCTACACCTTC

D gene: TRBD2
clone size: once
J gene: TRBJ2-3
V gene: TRBV7-9
CDR3 protein: CASSKGLAGTDTQYF
CDR3 DNA: TGTGCCAGCAGCAAGGGACTAGCGGGAACAGATACGCAGTATTTT

D gene: TRBD1
clone size: -
J gene: TRBJ1-4
V gene: TRBV30
CDR3 protein: CAWNTGDRGREKLFF
CDR3 DNA: TGTGCCTGGAACACCGGGGACAGGGGGCGAGAAAAACTGTTTTTT

D gene: -
clone size: -
J gene: TRBJ1-4
V gene: TRBV7-9
CDR3 protein: CASRSWGPHFSMKGKLFF
CDR3 DNA: TGTGCCAGCAGATCCTGGGGCCCGCACTTTTCGATGAAGGGAAAACTGTTTTTT

D gene: -
clone size: -
J gene: TRBJ2-7
V gene: TRBV5-1
CDR3 protein: CASSLNQGPGEQYF
CDR3 DNA: TGCGCCAGCAGCTTGAACCAGGGGCCCGGCGAGCAGTACTTC

D gene: -
clone size: -
J gene: TRBJ2-7
V gene: TRBV7-8
CDR3 protein: CASSFLGLASTYEQYF
CDR3 DNA: TGTGCCAGCAGCTTTCTAGGGCTAGCGAGTACCTACGAGCAGTACTTC

D gene: -
clone size: -
J gene: TRBJ1-1
V gene: TRBV2
CDR3 protein: CASSVEDCEAFF
CDR3 DNA: TGTGCCAGCAGTGTCGAGGATTGTGAAGCTTTCTTT

D gene: TRBD2
clone size: -
J gene: TRBJ2-3
V gene: TRBV10-3
CDR3 protein: CATIAGVTDTQYF
CDR3 DNA: TGTGCCACCATAGCGGGGGTCACAGATACGCAGTATTTT

D gene: -
clone size: -
J gene: TRBJ2-7
V gene: TRBV25-1
CDR3 protein: CASSEYPGYEQYF
CDR3 DNA: TGTGCCAGCAGTGAATATCCAGGTTACGAGCAGTACTTC

D gene: -
clone size: few
J gene: TRBJ2-1
V gene: TRBV6-6
CDR3 protein: CASSRDNEQFF
CDR3 DNA: TGTGCCAGCAGCCGGGACAATGAGCAGTTCTTC

D gene: -
clone size: few
J gene: TRBJ2-7
V gene: TRBV7-9
CDR3 protein: CASSPPLANEQYF
CDR3 DNA: TGTGCCAGCAGCCCGCCACTAGCAAACGAGCAGTACTTC

D gene: TRBD2
clone size: -
J gene: TRBJ2-5
V gene: TRBV28
CDR3 protein: CASSPSGSKETQYF
CDR3 DNA: TGTGCCAGCAGTCCAAGCGGGAGCAAAGAGACCCAGTACTTC

D gene: -
clone size: -
J gene: TRBJ2-7
V gene: TRBV7-2
CDR3 protein: CASSEGPAEGYEQYF
CDR3 DNA: TGTGCCAGCAGCGAGGGCCCAGCAGAGGGCTACGAGCAGTACTTC

D gene: -
clone size: -
J gene: TRBJ1-2
V gene: TRBV29-1
CDR3 protein: CSVEGGPWNYGYTF
CDR3 DNA: TGCAGCGTTGAGGGGGGGCCCTGGAACTATGGCTACACCTTC

D gene: TRBD1
clone size: -
J gene: TRBJ1-2
V gene: TRBV30
CDR3 protein: CACSQGANYGYTF
CDR3 DNA: TGTGCCTGCTCCCAGGGGGCCAACTATGGCTACACCTTC

D gene: TRBD2
clone size: -
J gene: TRBJ2-1
V gene: TRBV11-2
CDR3 protein: CASSPRLASGEQFF
CDR3 DNA: TGTGCCAGCAGCCCAAGACTAGCGTCAGGAGAGCAGTTCTTC

D gene: TRBD1
clone size: -
J gene: TRBJ2-3
V gene: TRBV2
CDR3 protein: CASSVRGQGGTDTQYF
CDR3 DNA: TGTGCCAGCAGTGTCCGAGGACAGGGAGGCACAGATACGCAGTATTTT

D gene: TRBD1
clone size: -
J gene: TRBJ1-6
V gene: TRBV7-3
CDR3 protein: CASSLSEGGRSPLHF
CDR3 DNA: TGTGCCAGCAGCTTATCGGAAGGGGGCAGATCACCCCTCCACTTT

D gene: -
clone size: -
J gene: TRBJ2-5
V gene: TRBV20-1
CDR3 protein: CSATYLETQYF
CDR3 DNA: TGCAGTGCTACCTACCTAGAGACCCAGTACTTC

D gene: TRBD1
clone size: -
J gene: TRBJ1-2
V gene: TRBV30
CDR3 protein: CAWSGTGTGYGYTF
CDR3 DNA: TGTGCCTGGAGTGGGACAGGGACCGGCTATGGCTACACCTTC

D gene: TRBD2
clone size: -
J gene: TRBJ2-1
V gene: TRBV2
CDR3 protein: CASRLGLAVYNEQFF
CDR3 DNA: TGTGCCAGCAGGCTCGGACTAGCGGTTTACAATGAGCAGTTCTTC

D gene: TRBD1
clone size: few
J gene: TRBJ1-5
V gene: TRBV29-1
CDR3 protein: CSVRTGENQPQHF
CDR3 DNA: TGCAGCGTCCGGACAGGGGAAAATCAGCCCCAGCATTTT

D gene: -
clone size: -
J gene: TRBJ1-2
V gene: TRBV11-2
CDR3 protein: CASSLEQGYSLGGYTF
CDR3 DNA: TGTGCCAGCAGCTTAGAACAGGGATACTCTCTAGGGGGCTACACCTTC

D gene: -
clone size: once
J gene: TRBJ1-1
V gene: TRBV7-2
CDR3 protein: CASSLVAGVMNTEAFF
CDR3 DNA: TGTGCCAGCAGCTTAGTGGCAGGGGTCATGAACACTGAAGCTTTCTTT

D gene: TRBD2
clone size: -
J gene: TRBJ2-5
V gene: TRBV7-2
CDR3 protein: CASSLSAGVETQYF
CDR3 DNA: TGTGCCAGCAGCTTATCAGCGGGGGTGGAGACCCAGTACTTC

D gene: TRBD2
clone size: -
J gene: TRBJ2-5
V gene: TRBV5-1
CDR3 protein: CASSSVVAGGQETQYF
CDR3 DNA: TGCGCCAGCAGCTCTGTGGTAGCGGGGGGGCAGGAGACCCAGTACTTC

D gene: TRBD1
clone size: -
J gene: TRBJ1-3
V gene: TRBV5-1
CDR3 protein: CASSRGQDGNTIYF
CDR3 DNA: TGCGCCAGCAGCAGGGGACAGGATGGAAACACCATATATTTT

D gene: TRBD1
clone size: -
J gene: TRBJ1-5
V gene: TRBV6-1
CDR3 protein: CAISGTDREGQPQHF
CDR3 DNA: TGTGCCATCAGTGGGACGGACAGGGAGGGTCAGCCCCAGCATTTT

D gene: TRBD1
clone size: -
J gene: TRBJ1-1
V gene: TRBV19
CDR3 protein: CASSPGQGMNTEAFF
CDR3 DNA: TGTGCCAGTAGTCCTGGACAGGGCATGAACACTGAAGCTTTCTTT

D gene: -
clone size: -
J gene: TRBJ1-2
V gene: TRBV5-4
CDR3 protein: CASSLVQVGYGYTF
CDR3 DNA: TGTGCCAGCAGCTTGGTCCAAGTCGGGTATGGCTACACCTTC

D gene: TRBD1
clone size: -
J gene: TRBJ1-5
V gene: TRBV2
CDR3 protein: CASSRDRGNQPQHF
CDR3 DNA: TGTGCCAGCAGTAGGGACAGGGGCAATCAGCCCCAGCATTTT

D gene: TRBD1
clone size: once
J gene: TRBJ2-2
V gene: TRBV12-5
CDR3 protein: CASGLQGIGELFF
CDR3 DNA: TGTGCTAGTGGTTTACAGGGGATCGGGGAGCTGTTTTTT

D gene: TRBD1
clone size: -
J gene: TRBJ1-1
V gene: TRBV6-4
CDR3 protein: CASRDRPWGAEAFF
CDR3 DNA: TGTGCCAGCAGGGACAGGCCATGGGGGGCTGAAGCTTTCTTT

D gene: TRBD2
clone size: -
J gene: TRBJ2-4
V gene: TRBV19
CDR3 protein: CASSLLAGGLAKNIQYF
CDR3 DNA: TGTGCCAGTAGCCTGTTAGCGGGGGGCCTAGCCAAAAACATTCAGTACTTC

D gene: -
clone size: -
J gene: TRBJ1-3
V gene: TRBV7-2
CDR3 protein: CASSLRGAAGNTIYF
CDR3 DNA: TGTGCCAGCAGCTTACGGGGGGCTGCTGGAAACACCATATATTTT

D gene: TRBD1
clone size: -
J gene: TRBJ2-5
V gene: TRBV4-3
CDR3 protein: CASSQEDRALIPETQYF
CDR3 DNA: TGCGCCAGCAGCCAAGAAGACAGGGCTCTAATTCCAGAGACCCAGTACTTC

D gene: -
clone size: -
J gene: TRBJ2-7
V gene: TRBV18
CDR3 protein: CASSPPRQTYEQYF
CDR3 DNA: TGTGCCAGCTCACCACCACGACAGACCTACGAGCAGTACTTC

D gene: -
clone size: -
J gene: TRBJ2-3
V gene: TRBV9
CDR3 protein: CASSVLATTSTDTQYF
CDR3 DNA: TGTGCCAGCAGCGTACTAGCGACTACTAGCACAGATACGCAGTATTTT

D gene: TRBD1
clone size: -
J gene: TRBJ1-4
V gene: TRBV27
CDR3 protein: CASSLSSDRGEKLFF
CDR3 DNA: TGTGCCAGCAGTTTATCTTCGGACAGGGGGGAAAAACTGTTTTTT

D gene: -
clone size: -
J gene: TRBJ2-3
V gene: TRBV5-1
CDR3 protein: CASSLGGTTDTQYF
CDR3 DNA: TGCGCCAGCAGCTTGGGCGGGACCACAGATACGCAGTATTTT

D gene: -
clone size: once
J gene: TRBJ2-3
V gene: TRBV9
CDR3 protein: CASSVDLDTQYF
CDR3 DNA: TGTGCCAGCAGCGTAGACTTAGATACGCAGTATTTT

D gene: -
clone size: -
J gene: TRBJ2-7
V gene: TRBV7-9
CDR3 protein: CASSLGTAYEQYF
CDR3 DNA: TGTGCCAGCAGCTTAGGAACAGCCTACGAGCAGTACTTC

D gene: -
clone size: -
J gene: TRBJ1-1
V gene: TRBV2
CDR3 protein: CASSKTGALTEAFF
CDR3 DNA: TGTGCCAGCAGTAAGACAGGTGCCCTCACTGAAGCTTTCTTT

D gene: -
clone size: -
J gene: TRBJ2-4
V gene: TRBV9
CDR3 protein: CASSASGTRTKNIQYF
CDR3 DNA: TGTGCCAGCAGCGCTTCCGGGACACGTACCAAAAACATTCAGTACTTC

D gene: -
clone size: once
J gene: TRBJ1-2
V gene: TRBV20-1
CDR3 protein: CSPGPVDGYTF
CDR3 DNA: TGCAGTCCTGGCCCCGTGGATGGCTACACCTTC

D gene: -
clone size: -
J gene: TRBJ2-3
V gene: TRBV5-1
CDR3 protein: CASSPESGADTQYF
CDR3 DNA: TGCGCCAGCAGCCCGGAGTCCGGGGCAGATACGCAGTATTTT

D gene: TRBD1
clone size: -
J gene: TRBJ2-7
V gene: TRBV11-3
CDR3 protein: CASSPQGDLYEQYF
CDR3 DNA: TGTGCCAGCAGCCCACAGGGGGATCTGTACGAGCAGTACTTC

D gene: -
clone size: -
J gene: TRBJ1-1
V gene: TRBV2
CDR3 protein: CASHSTGEAFF
CDR3 DNA: TGTGCCAGCCATTCTACGGGTGAAGCTTTCTTT